This is a list of T cell receptor beta chains from one sample in a study of CD4 T cells in lung cancer. Sequencing was performed with immunoSEQ multiplex PCR; in TCRdb, only in-frame clones are kept and a portion is missing. The sample has approximately 9,300 clones, about three fifths seen once. The sequenced material came from normal lung tissue taken away from the tumor. The origin of the receptors is a man in his 60s with non-small cell lung cancer. Both conserved end residues are trimmed from each CDR3. Clone size is not always given. Where it is, it says once, few, many or a class for expanded clones.

>-|TRBV7-7
ASSLIQGRQETQY
>medium-sized|TRBV28
ASIQGASSYEQY
>-|TRBV28
ASQSGTEETQY
>-|TRBV7-2
ASSPQQGRETQY
>-|TRBV7-9
ASSLESGYNEKLF
>-|TRBV19
ASSMTGSAEAF
>few|TRBV6-6
ATEGRDGGELF
>-|TRBV4-2
ASSQGVQGANEKLF
>-|TRBV29-1
SVVPLNTEAF
>-|TRBV10-3
AIGPASTNEKLF
>-|TRBV13
ASSKRTAHGYT
>-|TRBV27
ASSGQSETQY
>-|TRBV6-5
ASSFRGTEAF
>-|TRBV10-1
ARGRQSSGRGHEQY
>few|TRBV4-1
ASSQDWGTGHTIY
>-|TRBV6-5
ASREADKNIQY
>-|TRBV30
AWMRAYEQY
>-|TRBV5-1
ASSLGTVAGAETQY
>few|TRBV30
ARGLAGTSYNEQF
>-|TRBV11-2
ASRVGGEQF
>few|TRBV6-6
ASSYSGAIYGYT
>once|TRBV30
AWSPTDPANTGELF